The T cell receptor (beta chain) described here comes from a study of CD8+ T cells in alopecia areata. CDR3 length: 13 amino acids. V was pared by 4 bases and J by 5 bases, with 10 bases between. Germline-derived CDR1 and CDR2 are SGHTA and FQGNSA. Treatment reported: oral pan-JAK inhibitor, 5-10 mg twice daily. Following RNA extraction, reverse transcription yielded cDNA that acted as the sequencing template. Method: immunoSEQ multiplex PCR; TCRdb's copy keeps in-frame clones and lacks some. This sample yields more than 200,000 clones, of which 40% to 45% are seen a single time; over 2% belongs to the top ten.

This chain uses TRBV7-2 with TRBJ2-3; D is ambiguous. The sequence came from a human donor with alopecia areata. The specimen comprised CD4+ T cells sorted from blood, sampled around week 36, from a patient treated with tofacitinib. The CDR3 DNA is TGTGCCAGCAGCTCGCCCTTGGTAGATACGCAGTATTTT. Protein sequence: CASSSPLVDTQYF.